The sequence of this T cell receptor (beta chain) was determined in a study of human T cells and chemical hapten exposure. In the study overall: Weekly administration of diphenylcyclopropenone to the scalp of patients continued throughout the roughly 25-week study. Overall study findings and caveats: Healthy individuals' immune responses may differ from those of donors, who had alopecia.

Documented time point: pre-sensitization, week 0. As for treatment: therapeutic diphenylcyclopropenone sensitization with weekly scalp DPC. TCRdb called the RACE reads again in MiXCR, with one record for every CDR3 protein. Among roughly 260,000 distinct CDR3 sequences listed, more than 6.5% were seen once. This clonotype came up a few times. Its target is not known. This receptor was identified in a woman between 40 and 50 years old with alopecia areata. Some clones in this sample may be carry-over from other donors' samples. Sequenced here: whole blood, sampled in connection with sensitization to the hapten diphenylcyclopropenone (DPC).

The CDR3 is CASSPGDLTSGNTIYF. The DNA for the CDR3 is TGTGCCAGCAGCCCTGGGGACCTCACCTCTGGAAACACCATATATTTT. V usage is TRBV7-9 and J usage is TRBJ1-3; D may be TRBD1 (5 bases). This CDR3 spans 16 amino acids. Germline CDR1 SEHNR, CDR2 FQNEAQ (reference sequence). Trimming shortened V by 5 bases and J by 0 bases, and 14 bases separated the two germline ends.